The 9 T cell receptor beta chains below all came from one sample that was sequenced in a study of CD8 T cells in ankylosing spondylitis. TCRdb reanalysed the 5' RACE reads using MiXCR and keeps one entry per CDR3 protein. The repertoire holds some 240,000 distinct CDR3 sequences, with around 7.8% as singletons. Sequencing was performed on blood, either unsorted or a sorted T cell fraction (not recorded which). The receptors stem from a male donor with ankylosing spondylitis or in good health (not recorded which).

In its sample, this clonotype was seen a few times. The gene calls are TRBV15 and TRBJ2-5; D tentatively fits TRBD1 or TRBD2 (5 bases each). V lost 3 bases and J 1 base, leaving 21 bases between the germline ends. The germline V gene has CDR1 LNHNV and CDR2 YYDKDF (reference sequence). This CDR3 has 18 amino acids. The CDR3 reads CATSRLGVWRVTQETQYF. CDR3 in DNA: TGTGCCACCAGCAGGTTGGGGGTCTGGCGCGTAACCCAAGAGACCCAGTACTTC. Full variable domain (outside the CDR3, taken from reference TRBV15 and TRBJ2-5): DAMVIQNPRYQVTQFGKPVTLSCSQTLNHNVMYWYQQKSSQAPKLLFHYYDKDFNNEADTPDNFQSRRPNTSFCFLDIRSPGLGDTAMYLCATSRLGVWRVTQETQYFGPGTRLLVL.

The chain uses TRBV7-9 and TRBJ1-1; 12 bases are shared with TRBD1. J was trimmed by 0 bases and V by 5 bases; bases with no gene match: 4. CDR1 and CDR2 (germline): SEHNR, FQNEAQ (reference sequence). CDR3 length: 16 residues. Here the CDR3 reads CASSPGTGGLNTEAFF. Here the CDR3 DNA reads TGTGCCAGCAGCCCCGGGACAGGGGGCTTGAACACTGAAGCTTTCTTT.

The chain carries TRBV5-1 and TRBJ2-1; D is unclear. This CDR3 contains 15 residues. Trimming took 0 bases from V and 8 from J, leaving 15 bases between them. Germline-derived CDR1 and CDR2 are SGHRS and YFSETQ. The CDR3 here is CASSLALGDRDEQFF. DNA for the CDR3: TGCGCCAGCAGCTTGGCCCTAGGAGATAGAGATGAGCAGTTCTTC. Based on the CDR3 plus reference TRBV5-1 and TRBJ2-1, the full variable domain is KAGVTQTPRYLIKTRGQQVTLSCSPISGHRSVSWYQQTPGQGLQFLFEYFSETQRNKGNFPGRFSGRQFSNSRSEMNVSTLELGDSALYLCASSLALGDRDEQFFGPGTRLTVL.

The sample holds many counts of this clonotype. The chain joins TRBV12-3 or TRBV12-4 to TRBJ2-7, with D perhaps TRBD2 (6 bases). V dropped 4 bases and J dropped 2 bases, with 12 bases sitting between them. The CDR3 loop spans 14 amino acids. This CDR3 is CASSWGVDPYEQYF. The CDR3 bases are TGTGCCAGCAGTTGGGGGGTGGATCCCTACGAGCAGTACTTC.

The table lists this clonotype with many counts. J is TRBJ1-2 and V is TRBV5-1; possible D gene TRBD1, 6 bases. V was trimmed by 5 bases and J by 4 bases, leaving 15 bases between them. There are 14 residues in the CDR3. The germline V gene has CDR1 SGHRS and CDR2 YFSETQ. The CDR3 coding sequence is TGCGCCAGCAGTTATGACAGGCCCCTCTATGGCTACACCTTC. It codes for CASSYDRPLYGYTF. Supplemented by reference TRBV5-1 and TRBJ1-2, the full variable domain reads KAGVTQTPRYLIKTRGQQVTLSCSPISGHRSVSWYQQTPGQGLQFLFEYFSETQRNKGNFPGRFSGRQFSNSRSEMNVSTLELGDSALYLCASSYDRPLYGYTFGSGTRLTVV.

The sample holds many counts of this clonotype. This rearrangement joins TRBV12-3 or TRBV12-4 to TRBJ2-7; D gene unclear. The length of the CDR3 is 13 residues. V was clipped by 1 base and J by 3 bases, with 7 bases between them. CDR3 DNA sequence: TGTGCCAGCAGTTTAGGGCAGATCTACGAGCAGTACTTC. It codes for CASSLGQIYEQYF.

This clonotype was detected ten times or more. The rearrangement joins TRBV20-1 to TRBJ2-1; D is uncertain. The CDR3 is 15 amino acids. Germline loops: CDR1 DFQATT, CDR2 SNEGSKA (reference sequence). Between the trimmed V and J ends, which lost 0 bases and 2 bases, there was a span of 11 bases. DNA of the CDR3: TGCAGTGCTAGAGATTCCGTAGGCGCCTACAATGAGCAGTTCTTC. Its translation is CSARDSVGAYNEQFF.

This clonotype occurred a few times. The chain recombines TRBV18 with TRBJ1-2; D remains ambiguous. V lost 0 bases, J lost 0 bases, and 11 bases lay in between. CDR3 length: 16 residues. Per germline, CDR1 KGHSH and CDR2 LQKENI. The CDR3 sequence: CASSPPWQTANYGYTF. The CDR3, as DNA: TGTGCCAGCTCACCACCGTGGCAGACTGCTAACTATGGCTACACCTTC. The entire variable domain, with the rest obtained from reference TRBV18 and TRBJ1-2, is as follows: NAGVMQNPRHLVRRRGQEARLRCSPMKGHSHVYWYRQLPEEGLKFMVYLQKENIIDESGMPKERFSAEFPKEGPSILRIQQVVRGDSAAYFCASSPPWQTANYGYTFGSGTRLTVV.

In this sample, this clonotype turned up a few times. The chain employs TRBV5-4 and TRBJ2-7; no reliable D call. The CDR3 consists of 12 residues. CDR1 and CDR2 (germline): SGHNT, YYREEE (reference sequence). Trimming removed 0 bases from V and 6 bases from J, with 7 bases in between. CDR3 protein: CASSLVLGEQYF. For the CDR3, the DNA is TGTGCCAGCAGCTTGGTTTTAGGCGAGCAGTACTTC.